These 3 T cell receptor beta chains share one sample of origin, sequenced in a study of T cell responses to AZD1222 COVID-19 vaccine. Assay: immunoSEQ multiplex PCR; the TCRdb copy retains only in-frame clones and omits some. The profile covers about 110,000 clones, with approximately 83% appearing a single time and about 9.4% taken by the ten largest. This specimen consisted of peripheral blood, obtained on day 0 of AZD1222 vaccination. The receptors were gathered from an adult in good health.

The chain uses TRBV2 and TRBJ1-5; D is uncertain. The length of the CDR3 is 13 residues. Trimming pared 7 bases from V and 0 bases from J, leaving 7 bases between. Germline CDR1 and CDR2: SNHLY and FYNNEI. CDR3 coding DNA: TGTGCCAGCACCTACTCTAGCAATCAGCCCCAGCATTTT. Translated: CASTYSSNQPQHF.

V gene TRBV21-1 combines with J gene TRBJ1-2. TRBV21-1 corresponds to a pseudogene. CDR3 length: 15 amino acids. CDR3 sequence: CASSPQGRSNYGYTF. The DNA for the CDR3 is TGTGCCAGCAGCCCCCAGGGACGGAGTAACTATGGCTACACCTTC.

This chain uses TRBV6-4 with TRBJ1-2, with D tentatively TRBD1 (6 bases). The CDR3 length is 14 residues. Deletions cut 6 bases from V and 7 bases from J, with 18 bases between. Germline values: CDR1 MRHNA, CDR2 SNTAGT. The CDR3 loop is CASSSRAGVGGYTF. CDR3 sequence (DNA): TGTGCCAGCAGCTCTCGGGCAGGGGTTGGTGGCTACACCTTC.